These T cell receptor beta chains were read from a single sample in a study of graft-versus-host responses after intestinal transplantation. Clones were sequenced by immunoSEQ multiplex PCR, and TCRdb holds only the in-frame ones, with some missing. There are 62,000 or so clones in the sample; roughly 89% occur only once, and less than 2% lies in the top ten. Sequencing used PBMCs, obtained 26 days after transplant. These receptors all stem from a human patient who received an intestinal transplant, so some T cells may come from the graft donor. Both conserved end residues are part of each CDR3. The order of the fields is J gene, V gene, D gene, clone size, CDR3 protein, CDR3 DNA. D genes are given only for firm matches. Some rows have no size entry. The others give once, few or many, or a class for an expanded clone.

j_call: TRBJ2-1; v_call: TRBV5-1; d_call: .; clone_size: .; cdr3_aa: CASLLGAGNSEQFF; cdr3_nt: TGCGCCAGCCTCTTAGGGGCAGGGAATAGTGAGCAGTTCTTC
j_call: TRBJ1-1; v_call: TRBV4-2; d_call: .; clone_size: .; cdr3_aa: CASSQEGGRGNTEAFF; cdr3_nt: TGTGCCAGCAGCCAAGAGGGGGGAAGGGGAAACACTGAAGCTTTCTTT
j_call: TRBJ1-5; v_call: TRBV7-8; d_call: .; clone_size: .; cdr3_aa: CASSLTRGHSNQPQHF; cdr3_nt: TGTGCCAGCAGCTTGACCAGGGGCCATAGCAATCAGCCCCAGCATTTT
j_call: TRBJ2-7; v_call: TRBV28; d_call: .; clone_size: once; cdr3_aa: CASSWQGIYEQYF; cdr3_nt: TGTGCCAGCTCTTGGCAGGGGATCTACGAGCAGTACTTC
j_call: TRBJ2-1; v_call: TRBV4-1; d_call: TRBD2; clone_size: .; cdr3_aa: CASSQGSSGGRTDEQFF; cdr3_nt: TGCGCCAGCAGCCAAGGGAGTAGCGGGGGCCGAACGGATGAGCAGTTCTTC
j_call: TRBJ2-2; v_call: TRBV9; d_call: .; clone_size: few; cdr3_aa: CASSRVGDSGELFF; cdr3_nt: TGTGCCAGCAGCCGCGTAGGGGATTCCGGGGAGCTGTTTTTT
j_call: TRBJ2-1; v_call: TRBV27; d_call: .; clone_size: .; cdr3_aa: CASGGRDSYNEQFF; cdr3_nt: TGTGCCAGCGGTGGACGGGACTCCTACAATGAGCAGTTCTTC
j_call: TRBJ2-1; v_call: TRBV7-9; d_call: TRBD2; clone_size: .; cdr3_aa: CASTPRQATSGYNEQFF; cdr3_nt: TGTGCCAGCACCCCGAGGCAAGCGACTAGCGGCTACAATGAGCAGTTCTTC
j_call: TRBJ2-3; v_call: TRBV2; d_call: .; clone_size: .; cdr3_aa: CATSGADTQYF; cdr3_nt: TGTGCCACGTCGGGGGCAGATACGCAGTATTTT
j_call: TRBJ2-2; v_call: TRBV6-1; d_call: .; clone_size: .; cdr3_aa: CATYTGELFF; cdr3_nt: TGTGCCACCTACACCGGGGAGCTGTTTTTT
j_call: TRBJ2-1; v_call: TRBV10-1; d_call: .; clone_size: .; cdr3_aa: CASSYRVPSPYNEQFF; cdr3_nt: TGCGCCAGCAGTTACCGGGTCCCGAGCCCCTACAATGAGCAGTTCTTC
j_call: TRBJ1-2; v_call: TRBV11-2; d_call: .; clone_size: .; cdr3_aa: CASSFPRDAKHYGYTF; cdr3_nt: TGTGCCAGCAGCTTTCCTCGGGATGCTAAACACTATGGCTACACCTTC
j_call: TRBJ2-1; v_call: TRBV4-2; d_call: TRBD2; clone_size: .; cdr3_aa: CASSQITSGADYEQFF; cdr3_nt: TGTGCCAGCAGCCAGATTACTAGCGGGGCAGACTATGAGCAGTTCTTC
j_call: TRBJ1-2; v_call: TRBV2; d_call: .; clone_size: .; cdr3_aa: CASPLGANYGYTF; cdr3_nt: TGTGCCAGCCCGCTGGGGGCGAACTATGGCTACACCTTC
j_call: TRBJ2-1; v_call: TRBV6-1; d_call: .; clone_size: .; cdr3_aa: CASSGFRAGLNEQFF; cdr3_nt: TGTGCCAGCAGTGGGTTCCGGGCAGGGCTGAATGAGCAGTTCTTC
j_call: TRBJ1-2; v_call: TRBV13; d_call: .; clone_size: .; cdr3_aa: CASSPQGNAYGYTF; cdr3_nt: TGTGCCAGCAGCCCGCAGGGTAACGCCTATGGCTACACCTTC
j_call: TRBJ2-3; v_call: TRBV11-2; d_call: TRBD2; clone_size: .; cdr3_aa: CASTRAGGRGPDTQYF; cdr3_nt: TGTGCCAGCACCCGGGCGGGTGGGAGGGGCCCAGATACGCAGTATTTT
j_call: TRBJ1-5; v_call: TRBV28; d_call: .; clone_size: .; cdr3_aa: CASSLQGSSNQPQHF; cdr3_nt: TGTGCCAGCAGTTTACAGGGTTCTAGCAATCAGCCCCAGCATTTT
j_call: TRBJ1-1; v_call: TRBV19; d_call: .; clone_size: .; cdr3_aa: CASSIGGNTEAFF; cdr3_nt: TGTGCCAGTAGTATCGGGGGGAACACTGAAGCTTTCTTT
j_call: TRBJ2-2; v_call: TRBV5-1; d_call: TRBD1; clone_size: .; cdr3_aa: CASSLAGTGPNTGELFF; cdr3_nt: TGCGCCAGCAGCTTGGCGGGGACAGGTCCGAACACCGGGGAGCTGTTTTTT
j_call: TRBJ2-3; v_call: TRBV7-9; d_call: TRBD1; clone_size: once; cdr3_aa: CASSLVTGSKDTQYF; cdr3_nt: TGTGCCAGCAGCTTGGTGACAGGGAGCAAGGATACGCAGTATTTT
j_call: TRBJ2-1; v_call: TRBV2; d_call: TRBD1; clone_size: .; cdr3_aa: CASIRGSPSGNEQFF; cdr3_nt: TGTGCCAGCATCAGGGGGAGTCCCTCGGGGAATGAGCAGTTCTTC
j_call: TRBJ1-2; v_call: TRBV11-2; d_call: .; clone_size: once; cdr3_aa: CASSPGQNYGYTF; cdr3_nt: TGTGCCAGCAGCCCTGGACAAAACTATGGCTACACCTTC
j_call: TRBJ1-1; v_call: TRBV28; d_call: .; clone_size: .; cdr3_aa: CASRKTGYTEAFF; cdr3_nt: TGTGCCAGCAGAAAAACAGGGTACACTGAAGCTTTCTTT
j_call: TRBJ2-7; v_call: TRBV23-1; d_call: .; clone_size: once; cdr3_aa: CASSGSASSYEQYF; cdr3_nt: TGCGCCAGCAGTGGCTCTGCTAGCTCCTACGAGCAGTACTTC
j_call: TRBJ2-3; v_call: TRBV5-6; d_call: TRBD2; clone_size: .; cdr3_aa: CASSTGTSGRISTDTQYF; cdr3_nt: TGTGCCAGCAGCACTGGGACTAGCGGGAGGATCAGCACAGATACGCAGTATTTT
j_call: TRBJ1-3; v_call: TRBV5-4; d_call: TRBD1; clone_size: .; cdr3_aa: CASSLQGKAGNTIYF; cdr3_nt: TGTGCCAGCAGCTTACAGGGGAAGGCTGGAAACACCATATATTTT
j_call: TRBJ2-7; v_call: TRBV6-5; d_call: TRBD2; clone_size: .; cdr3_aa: CASSSGGLEQYF; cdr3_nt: TGTGCCAGCAGTTCGGGGGGGCTCGAGCAGTACTTC
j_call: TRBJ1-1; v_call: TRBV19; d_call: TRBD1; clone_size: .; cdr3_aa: CASATGLITEAFF; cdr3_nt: TGTGCCAGCGCGACAGGGTTGATCACTGAAGCTTTCTTT
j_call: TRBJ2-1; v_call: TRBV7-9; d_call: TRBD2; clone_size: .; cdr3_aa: CASSLVGSGGNNEQFF; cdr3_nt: TGTGCCAGCAGCTTAGTTGGTAGCGGGGGGAACAATGAGCAGTTCTTC
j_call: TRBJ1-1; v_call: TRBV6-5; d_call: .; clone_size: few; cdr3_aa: CASLSSPGNTEAFF; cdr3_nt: TGTGCCAGCCTATCATCCCCGGGGAACACTGAAGCTTTCTTT
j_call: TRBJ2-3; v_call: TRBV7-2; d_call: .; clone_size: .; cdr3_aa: CASSPQPRGLTDTQYF; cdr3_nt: TGTGCCAGCAGCCCCCAACCGCGGGGGCTGACAGATACGCAGTATTTT